A single sample gave rise to the 8 T cell receptor beta chains below, sequenced in a study of T cell responses to AZD1222 COVID-19 vaccine. Using immunoSEQ multiplex PCR, the repertoire was profiled, and TCRdb retains in-frame clones only, with some absent. In the table there are 150,000 to 250,000 clones, over 85% of which are singletons. Here the sequenced sample was peripheral blood, taken 28 days after the second AZD1222 dose. Every receptor here comes from an adult who received the AZD1222 COVID-19 vaccine.

The V call is TRBV18, the J call TRBJ1-5, with 7 bases fitting TRBD1. The CDR3 spans 15 residues. With 3 bases clipped from V and 0 bases from J, the junction kept 2 bases outside the gene matches. Germline assignment: CDR1 KGHSH and CDR2 LQKENI. Here the CDR3 reads CASSPGQRSNQPQHF. Here the CDR3 DNA reads TGTGCCAGCTCACCGGGACAGCGTAGCAATCAGCCCCAGCATTTT.

This clone was observed once. This chain connects TRBV18 to TRBJ2-2, with unresolved D. The CDR3 consists of 16 residues. Trimming stripped 0 bases from V and 4 bases from J, with 12 bases between. CDR1 KGHSH and CDR2 LQKENI come from the germline V gene. The CDR3 nucleotides are TGTGCCAGCTCACCACCAATTGCACAGTCCACCGGGGAGCTGTTTTTT. Translated, it gives CASSPPIAQSTGELFF.

V gene TRBV18 combines with J gene TRBJ1-2, with D possibly TRBD1 on 5 matching bases. The CDR3 consists of 15 residues. Trimming pared 3 bases from V and 4 bases from J, leaving 15 bases between. Germline V gene data show CDR1 as KGHSH and CDR2 as LQKENI. The CDR3: CASSPVGGASYGYTF. The CDR3, as DNA: TGTGCCAGCTCACCCGTCGGGGGAGCAAGCTATGGCTACACCTTC.

This chain joins TRBV15 and TRBJ1-2; 8 bases agree with TRBD1. V shed 4 bases, J shed 8 bases, and the junction held 12 bases outside the gene matches. CDR1 and CDR2 (germline): LNHNV, YYDKDF (reference sequence). This CDR3 has 15 amino acids. The CDR3 DNA reads TGTGCCACCAGCACCATACGAACAGGGGGAGGCGGCTACACCTTC. It specifies CATSTIRTGGGGYTF.

This clone was seen only once. This chain uses TRBV5-1 with TRBJ1-1, with D possibly being TRBD1 (5 bases). Germline values: CDR1 SGHRS, CDR2 YFSETQ. The CDR3 is 15 residues long. Deletions cut 0 bases from V and 3 bases from J, with 12 bases between. The DNA of the CDR3 is TGCGCCAGCAGCTTGGCGTGGGGGGTTGACACTGAAGCTTTCTTT. The encoded protein is CASSLAWGVDTEAFF.

This clone was observed once. In the same sample, other DNA sequences code for this CDR3. This chain uses TRBV5-6 with TRBJ1-1; unclear D gene. Trimming took 0 bases from V and 1 from J, leaving 7 bases between them. This CDR3 is built from 14 residues. Germline lookup yields CDR1 SGHDT and CDR2 YYEEEE. Written as DNA, the CDR3 is TGTGCCAGCAGCTTGGCTCCGGGGAACACTGAAGCTTTCTTT. Protein: CASSLAPGNTEAFF. Using reference TRBV5-6 and TRBJ1-1 for the parts outside the CDR3, the full variable domain is DAGVTQSPTHLIKTRGQQVTLRCSPKSGHDTVSWYQQALGQGPQFIFQYYEEEERQRGNFPDRFSGHQFPNYSSELNVNALLLGDSALYLCASSLAPGNTEAFFGQGTRLTVV.

V is TRBV29-1 and J is TRBJ2-7, with 11 nucleotides matching TRBD2. The V segment lost 4 bases and the J segment 3 bases; nucleotides outside the gene matches: 2. The CDR3 runs to 13 residues. CDR1 is SQVTM, CDR2 ANQGSEA, per germline. The CDR3 sequence is CSVGTSGGYEQYF. As DNA, the CDR3 is TGCAGCGTTGGAACTAGCGGGGGCTACGAGCAGTACTTC.

This clone was recorded only once. The V call is TRBV6-5, the J call TRBJ1-2, with D perhaps TRBD1 (6 bases). CDR3 length: 11 residues. Germline CDR1 is MNHEY and CDR2 is SVGAGI. Deletions cut 4 bases from V and 7 bases from J, with 7 bases between. The CDR3 sequence: CASSSQGGYTF. The DNA for the CDR3 is TGTGCCAGCAGTTCACAGGGTGGCTACACCTTC.